The present TCR beta chain was sequenced within a study of blood T cells in healthy people across ages. Using a J-beta primer mix together with a sample-barcoded 5' primer, a second PCR was run for about 6 to 12 cycles. A single record per CDR3 protein comes from TCRdb applying MiXCR to the 5' RACE reads. Found here are around 1,000,000 distinct CDR3 sequences, roughly a quarter of them singletons; the top ten hold about 0.72%. The V and J ends lost 0 bases and 8 bases, in that order; junction bases with no gene match: 5. The CDR3 runs 14 residues. Germline values: CDR1 MNHEY, CDR2 SVGEGT. A further study also used this sample, focusing on T cells of mothers and their children. That work contributes: Researchers report slightly higher, though non-significant, overlap in related mother-child pairs than in unrelated pairs.

Input material: blood. This TCR derives from a girl aged 2 to 10 in good health. The chain links TRBV6-2 or TRBV6-3 to TRBJ1-2, with TRBD1 identical over 8 bases. CDR3 amino acids: CASSYSGQERGYTF. The CDR3 DNA is TGTGCCAGCAGTTACTCGGGACAGGAGAGGGGCTACACCTTC.